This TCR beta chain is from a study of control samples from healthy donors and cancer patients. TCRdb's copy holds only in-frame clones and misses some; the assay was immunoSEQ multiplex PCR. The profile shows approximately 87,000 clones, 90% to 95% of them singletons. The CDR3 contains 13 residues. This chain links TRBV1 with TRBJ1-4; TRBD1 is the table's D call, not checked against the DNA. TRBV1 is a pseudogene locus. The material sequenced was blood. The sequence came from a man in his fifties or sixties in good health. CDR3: CTEADRTNEKLFF. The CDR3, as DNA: TGCACCGAGGCGGACAGAACTAATGAAAAACTGTTTTTT.